The present TCR beta chain was sequenced within a study of identical twins. Germline CDR1 is LNHDA and CDR2 is SQIVND (reference sequence). V shed 6 bases and J 4 bases; nucleotides not matched to a gene: 8. The CDR3 loop spans 14 amino acids. The table lists this clonotype with a count of one. TCRdb recomputed calls from the 5' RACE reads with MiXCR, one row per CDR3 protein. This sample yields around 1.7 million distinct CDR3 sequences, of which about 31% are seen a single time; less than 0.35% belongs to the top ten. The V gene is TRBV19, the J gene TRBJ1-2; 7 nucleotides agree with TRBD1. The receptor was isolated from a newborn girl in good health. The sample was cord blood. For the CDR3, the DNA is TGTGCCAGTAGACATGCCGGGACAGCCTATGGCTACACCTTC. This gives the protein CASRHAGTAYGYTF.